This TCR beta chain came from a study of cytomegalovirus exposure and HLA in healthy donors. Study-level points and caveats: Solely CMV serostatus was available to characterize immune exposure. HLA allele associations emerged for 17,000 or so TCR beta sequences in a later analysis, at 0.05 false discovery rate. Usually a TCR sequence was rare, but some public TCRs were found in many donors.

J lost 9 bases, V lost 5 bases, and 11 bases had no gene match. Germline V gene data show CDR1 as MDHEN and CDR2 as SYDVKM. There are 14 residues in the CDR3. The PCR made use of 60 Vbeta and 13 Jbeta primers. In the original processing: In a later analysis, 10 million to 11 million of approximately 81 million unique beta chains occurred in at least two donors. Generated by immunoSEQ multiplex PCR, the TCRdb table keeps only in-frame clones and is missing some. V and J calls and clone size are as listed in that table; D and trimming were resolved from the DNA. The table shows under 150,000 clones, with approximately 79% occurring only once. With respect to this clone: Antigen: not known.

The receptor was isolated from a woman aged 45-65 years in good health and CMV-seropositive. The rearrangement joins TRBV28 to TRBJ2-5; 8 nucleotides match TRBD1. Sequenced: PBMCs. Written as DNA, the CDR3 is TGTGCCAGCAGTAGCCCGACAGGGGTGGGGTCCCAGTACTTC. The encoded protein is CASSSPTGVGSQYF.